The 17 T cell receptor beta chains below come from one sample, sequenced in a study of tumor-infiltrating lymphocytes in oesophageal squamous cell carcinoma. One entry per CDR3 protein results from TCRdb running MiXCR on the PCR reads. The profile shows over 3,500 distinct CDR3 sequences, around 15% of them singletons. The sequenced sample was esophageal tumor tissue. The receptors were gathered from a male donor with esophageal squamous cell carcinoma.

This clonotype was counted a few times. V and J are TRBV6-6 and TRBJ1-5; maybe TRBD1 (6 bases). CDR3 size: 14 residues. Germline V CDR1 and CDR2: MNHNY, SVGAGI (reference sequence). Trimming pared 2 bases from V and 7 bases from J, leaving 12 bases between. CDR3 nucleotide sequence: TGTGCCAGCAGTTACGGGGGGCCGGGGCAGCCCCAGCATTTT. Residues: CASSYGGPGQPQHF.

This clonotype was counted ten times or more. A much larger clonotype is one base distant, so this may be a read error. J is TRBJ2-1 and V is TRBV6-1; 10 bases agree with TRBD2. The assigned J gene may be wrong: the sequence end matches TRBJ2-7 better. The V gene's germline CDR1 is MNHNS and CDR2 SASEGT. The CDR3 length is 14 residues. Written as DNA, the CDR3 is TGTGCCAGCACTCCTAGCGGGAGCTACAATGAGCAGTACTTC. Translation gives CASTPSGSYNEQYF.

Sample share makes this clonotype large. The rearrangement links TRBV11-2 to TRBJ1-2, with D possibly being TRBD1 (5 bases). Trimming pared 1 base from V and 2 bases from J, leaving 8 bases between. The CDR3 runs 14 residues. CDR1 is SGHAT and CDR2 is FQNNGV in the germline V gene. CDR3 bases: TGTGCCAGCAGCTTAGTAGGACACAACTATGGCTACACCTTC. This gives the protein CASSLVGHNYGYTF.

In this sample, this clonotype is medium-sized. The chain links TRBV6-6 to TRBJ2-7; D perhaps matches TRBD2 (6 bases). Per the germline V gene, CDR1 is MNHNY and CDR2 is SVGAGI (reference sequence). The V end was cut by 2 bases, the J end by 0 bases, with 11 bases between. The CDR3 has 15 residues. The CDR3 DNA is TGTGCCAGCAGTTACGTTAGCGGTAACTCCTACGAGCAGTACTTC. It translates to CASSYVSGNSYEQYF.

This clonotype is labeled large. This chain joins TRBV7-8 and TRBJ1-1, with D possibly TRBD1 on 6 matching bases. Per germline, CDR1 SGHVS and CDR2 FQNEAQ. The CDR3 has 14 residues. V was shortened by 1 base and J by 5 bases, with 11 bases between the two germline ends. Here the CDR3 DNA reads TGTGCCAGCAGCTTAGTTCACAGGGCAACTGAAGCTTTCTTT. It translates to CASSLVHRATEAFF.

The rearrangement joins TRBV12-3 or TRBV12-4 to TRBJ2-7, with D uncertain. The length of the CDR3 is 13 residues. Trimming pared 3 bases from V and 7 bases from J, leaving 13 bases between. The CDR3 is CASSFPPPNEQYF. The DNA for the CDR3 is TGTGCCAGCAGTTTCCCCCCACCTAATGAGCAGTACTTC.

This clonotype was recorded many times. The rearrangement uses TRBV27 and TRBJ1-4; tentative D call: TRBD1 (6 bases). Germline V gives CDR1 MNHEY, CDR2 SMNVEV (reference sequence). The CDR3 contains 15 residues. V was pared by 6 bases and J by 6 bases, with 17 bases between. CDR3 bases: TGTGCCAGCAGGGGGGGTGAGACAGGATATGAAAAACTGTTTTTT. As protein: CASRGGETGYEKLFF.

By its share, this clonotype is medium-sized. A read error is likely, as this CDR3 ends without the conserved phenylalanine or tryptophan. The limits of the CDR3 on the DNA are not certain, so only TCRdb's listed CDR3 is given. The genes are TRBV7-2 and TRBJ2-6. The CDR3 contains 8 residues when both ends are counted. The germline CDR1 and CDR2 sequences are SGHTA and FQGNSA. This chain's CDR3 is CASSLGLA.

This clonotype was counted ten times or more. J is TRBJ2-3 and V is TRBV10-1, with D possibly matching TRBD2 (6 bases). The CDR3 runs to 13 residues. With 2 bases removed from V and 11 bases from J, the gap between germline ends came to 14 bases. Germline loops: CDR1 WNHNN, CDR2 SYGVQD (reference sequence). Here the CDR3 reads CASSEVLRGKQYF. The DNA of the CDR3 is TGCGCCAGCAGTGAGGTCTTACGGGGGAAGCAGTATTTT.

In its sample, this clonotype was seen many times. A read error is likely, as this CDR3 ends without the conserved phenylalanine or tryptophan. It is unclear where the CDR3 begins or ends on the DNA, so no DNA is shown, and the CDR3 is as TCRdb lists it. The chain recombines TRBV7-2 with TRBJ2-7. Germline assignment: CDR1 SGHTA and CDR2 FQGNSA. The CDR3 is made up of 13 amino acids, end residues included. CDR3 loop: CASSSKYGYTFGS.

This clonotype was picked up a small number of times. A single base separates this from a much larger clone, so it may be a read error. The chain joins TRBV10-2 to TRBJ2-5; D gene ambiguous. Gene TRBJ2-1 matches the end of the DNA better, so the J call may be wrong. Germline lookup yields CDR1 WSHSY and CDR2 SAAADI. The CDR3 runs to 11 residues. CDR3 coding DNA: TGCGCCAGTCAGGAGTACACCGAGCAGTTCTTC. Protein: CASQEYTEQFF.

This clonotype was seen ten or more times. This may come from a read error, since a much larger clone is one base off. The chain is built from TRBV6-1 and TRBJ2-5, with 7 bases that match TRBD1. Trimming took 6 bases from V and 11 from J; bases not matched to a gene: 12. The CDR3 sequence is 13 residues long. Germline V gene sequence: CDR1 MNHNS, CDR2 SASEGT. The CDR3 protein is CASRTGYDNEQYF. CDR3 sequence (DNA): TGTGCCAGCAGGACAGGGTACGACAATGAGCAGTACTTC.

In this sample, this clonotype turned up many times. The CDR3 loop is CASSVGGGLNQPQHF. CDR3 in DNA: TGTGCCAGCAGTGTTGGGGGGGGCCTCAATCAGCCCCAGCATTTT. The rearrangement joins TRBV6-1 to TRBJ1-5; maybe TRBD1 (6 bases). Trimming pared 4 bases from V and 3 bases from J, leaving 13 bases between. CDR1 and CDR2 (germline): MNHNS, SASEGT. The CDR3 totals 15 residues.

About this clonotype: In this CDR3 the conserved last residue, phenylalanine or tryptophan, is missing, so a read error is likely. The DNA is left out, because the CDR3 cannot be placed on it with certainty; the CDR3 is given as TCRdb lists it. CDR3 protein: CASSLVGHNYGYTFGP. This rearrangement joins TRBV11-2 to TRBJ2-3; the D call in the table, TRBD1, was not verified against the DNA. The CDR3 is 16 residues long, counting both termini. CDR1 and CDR2 from the germline V gene are SGHAT and FQNNGV.

By sample share, this clonotype is medium-sized (0.01 to 0.1%). This may come from a read error, since a much larger clone is one base off. This chain uses TRBV7-2 with TRBJ2-5; D could derive from TRBD1 or TRBD2 (5 bases each). With 10 bases removed from V and 11 bases from J, the gap between germline ends came to 20 bases. CDR3 length: 12 residues. CDR1 and CDR2 (germline): SGHTA, FQGNSA. CDR3 in DNA: TGTGCCACCAGACGGGGCTTCGATGAGCAGTACTTC. It codes for CATRRGFDEQYF.

This clonotype was counted ten times or more. The J gene is TRBJ2-4, the V gene TRBV28, with 7 bases fitting TRBD2. V gave up 5 bases and J gave up 3 bases; unmatched junction bases: 7. The CDR3 consists of 15 residues. The germline V gene encodes CDR1 MDHEN and CDR2 SYDVKM. For the CDR3, the DNA is TGTGCCAGCAGTGTAGAGGGGAGGGGCAAAAACATTCAGTACTTC. This encodes CASSVEGRGKNIQYF.

Many counts were recorded for this clonotype. V is TRBV5-6 and J is TRBJ2-7; D is possibly TRBD1 or TRBD2 (5 bases each). The CDR3 consists of 15 residues. Trimming cost V 3 bases and J 5 bases, with 18 bases left between them. Germline V lookup: CDR1 SGHDT, CDR2 YYEEEE. DNA for the CDR3: TGTGCCAGCAGCTCTCCCGGGACCCGCTACGACGAGCAGTACTTC. It translates to CASSSPGTRYDEQYF. The full variable domain, rest sourced from reference TRBV5-6 and TRBJ2-7, is DAGVTQSPTHLIKTRGQQVTLRCSPKSGHDTVSWYQQALGQGPQFIFQYYEEEERQRGNFPDRFSGHQFPNYSSELNVNALLLGDSALYLCASSSPGTRYDEQYFGPGTRLTVT.